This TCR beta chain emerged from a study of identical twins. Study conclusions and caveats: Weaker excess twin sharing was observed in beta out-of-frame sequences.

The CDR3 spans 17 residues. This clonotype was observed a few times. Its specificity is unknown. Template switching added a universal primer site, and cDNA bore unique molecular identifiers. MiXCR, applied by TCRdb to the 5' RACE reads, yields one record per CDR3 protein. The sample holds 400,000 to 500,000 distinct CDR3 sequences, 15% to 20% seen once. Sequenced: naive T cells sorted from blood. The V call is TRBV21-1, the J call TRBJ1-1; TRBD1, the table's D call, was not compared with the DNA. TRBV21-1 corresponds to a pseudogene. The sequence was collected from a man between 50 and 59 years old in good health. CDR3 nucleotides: TGTGCCAGCAGCAAAGTCGGACAGCCCAAAATGAACACTGAAGCTTTCTTT. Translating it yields CASSKVGQPKMNTEAFF.